This TCR beta chain was retrieved from a study of neoadjuvant anti-PD-1 for oral cavity cancer. Across the study: Non-progressing patients received a fourth nivolumab dose near day 43, then surgery on days 50-56.

The CDR3 runs to 15 residues. V was clipped by 2 bases and J by 7 bases; unmatched bases: 9. From germline, CDR1 is SGHDT and CDR2 YYEEEE. Analysis of PBMCs was direct, with no culture step. Profiled with immunoSEQ multiplex PCR; TCRdb holds only in-frame clones, not every one. This repertoire shows around 18,000 clones, roughly 78% found once; its top ten account for approximately 2.7%. Study-level results: PBMC Gini-index clonality exceeded responders' in non-responders post-nivolumab. With a few patients per group, TCR findings need larger cohorts.

Points on this clone: As yet, its antigen is unknown.

Sequencing used PBMCs, obtained before nivolumab (anti-PD-1) treatment. The rearrangement links TRBV5-6 to TRBJ2-1, with TRBD1 matching over 7 bases. This clonotype originated in a person between 40 and 79 years old with oral cavity squamous cell carcinoma. CDR3: CASSLIDRAENEQFF. CDR3 in DNA: TGTGCCAGCAGCTTAATAGACAGGGCGGAGAATGAGCAGTTCTTC.